Listed here are 19 T cell receptor beta chains from one sample, sequenced in a study of beta chain features in type 1 diabetes. The sequenced template was cDNA made from the entire isolated RNA. This table comes from immunoSEQ multiplex PCR, and its TCRdb copy is limited to in-frame clones, with some not included. The table shows around 340,000 clones, with less than 9.5% occurring only once. Sequences were obtained from central memory CD4+ T cells from blood. The receptors stem from a woman between 18 and 29 years old in good health.

V is TRBV28 and J is TRBJ2-4, with 14 bases aligning to TRBD2. There are 19 residues in the CDR3. Germline V gives CDR1 MDHEN, CDR2 SYDVKM. V shed 4 bases, J shed 1 base, and the junction held 9 bases outside the gene matches. The CDR3 loop reads CASSWGGTSGSWAKNIQYF. The CDR3 coding sequence is TGTGCCAGCAGTTGGGGTGGGACTAGCGGGAGTTGGGCCAAAAACATTCAGTACTTC.

The chain employs TRBV29-1 and TRBJ1-5; TRBD1 agrees at 8 bases. There are 13 residues in the CDR3. V gave up 6 bases and J gave up 3 bases; unmatched junction bases: 4. Per the germline V gene, CDR1 is SQVTM and CDR2 is ANQGSEA. CDR3 region: CSVGQEINQPQHF. In DNA form, the CDR3 reads TGCAGCGTGGGACAGGAAATCAATCAGCCCCAGCATTTT.

This clone was recorded a few times. The V call is TRBV4-3, the J call TRBJ2-5; 7 nucleotides match TRBD2. J gave up 1 base and V 4 bases, and 6 bases lay outside the gene matches. Germline CDR1 is LGHNA and CDR2 is YSLEER. CDR3 size: 15 residues. The CDR3 nucleotides read TGCGCCAGCAGCCGGCGACTAGCATTCCAAGAGACCCAGTACTTC. Translated, it gives CASSRRLAFQETQYF.

The V and J genes are TRBV6-5 and TRBJ2-1; tentative D call: TRBD1 (6 bases). This CDR3 comprises 12 residues. Germline V lookup: CDR1 MNHEY, CDR2 SVGAGI. V lost 8 bases and J 7 bases, leaving 12 bases between the germline ends. CDR3 in amino acids: CASWGTLNEQFF. The CDR3, as DNA: TGTGCCAGCTGGGGGACATTGAATGAGCAGTTCTTC.

V usage is TRBV2 and J usage is TRBJ2-1; 9 nucleotides match TRBD2. CDR3 length equals 16 residues. After removal of 9 bases from V and 6 bases from J, the junction contained 15 bases not matched to a gene. From germline, CDR1 is SNHLY and CDR2 FYNNEI. The DNA of the CDR3 is TGTGCCAGTATCCTCTCTTTAGCGGGAGTCGGCAATGAGCAGTTCTTC. Protein sequence: CASILSLAGVGNEQFF.

This clone was observed a handful of times. The rearrangement joins TRBV7-9 to TRBJ2-7; 7 bases are a match to TRBD1. Losses at the gene ends were 1 base for V and 6 bases for J; bases not matched to a gene: 6. The CDR3 is 14 residues long. Germline CDR1 SEHNR, CDR2 FQNEAQ (reference sequence). The CDR3 loop is CASSLDRGTREQYF. CDR3 bases: TGTGCCAGCAGCTTAGACAGGGGAACTCGCGAGCAGTACTTC.

The chain employs TRBV10-3 and TRBJ1-4; TRBD1 aligns across 7 bases. The V gene end was trimmed by 6 bases and the J gene end by 8 bases; junction bases not matched to a gene: 9. The V gene's germline CDR1 is ENHRY and CDR2 SYGVKD. The CDR3 contains 14 residues. CDR3 in amino acids: CAISRQGSEEKLFF. The CDR3 DNA reads as TGTGCCATCAGCCGACAGGGTTCAGAAGAAAAACTGTTTTTT.

This clone has only a few counts. V and J are TRBV5-6 and TRBJ2-3; 13 nucleotides agree with TRBD2. Germline lookup yields CDR1 SGHDT and CDR2 YYEEEE. After removal of 4 bases from V and 6 bases from J, the junction contained 8 bases not matched to a gene. CDR3 length: 16 amino acids. The CDR3 nucleotides are TGTGCCAGCAGCGCCCGACTAGCGGGAGGTGGCGATACGCAGTATTTT. Protein product: CASSARLAGGGDTQYF.

J is TRBJ2-1 and V is TRBV25-1, with D maybe TRBD1 (5 bases). V lost 4 bases and J 12 bases, leaving 19 bases between the germline ends. Looked up from germline, CDR1 is MGHDK and CDR2 is SYGVNS. The CDR3 sequence is 14 residues long. The DNA of the CDR3 is TGTGCCAGCAGTGCCCCAGGGCACGTAGAACGGCAGTTCTTC. It codes for CASSAPGHVERQFF.

This clone was found a few times. In DNA, the CDR3 is TGTGCCAGCAGCCCCAGCCCGGATACTGAAGCTTTCTTT. This gives the protein CASSPSPDTEAFF. The J gene is TRBJ1-1, the V gene TRBV11-2; no firm D call. The CDR3 spans 13 residues. V was cut by 5 bases and J by 5 bases, with 12 bases left in between. Germline loops: CDR1 SGHAT, CDR2 FQNNGV.

This sequence joins TRBV18 and TRBJ1-2; TRBD1 matches 7 bases. With 0 bases clipped from V and 8 bases from J, the junction kept 6 bases outside the gene matches. The CDR3 sequence is 14 residues long. Germline V gives CDR1 KGHSH, CDR2 LQKENI. The CDR3 coding sequence is TGTGCCAGCTCACCACCTGAGGGGGCGTGGGGCTACACCTTC. This encodes CASSPPEGAWGYTF. Full variable domain (rest looked up from reference TRBV18 and TRBJ1-2): NAGVMQNPRHLVRRRGQEARLRCSPMKGHSHVYWYRQLPEEGLKFMVYLQKENIIDESGMPKERFSAEFPKEGPSILRIQQVVRGDSAAYFCASSPPEGAWGYTFGSGTRLTVV.

The rearrangement links TRBV2 to TRBJ1-5; 9 bases are shared with TRBD1. This CDR3 contains 13 residues. Looked up from germline, CDR1 is SNHLY and CDR2 is FYNNEI. V shed 9 bases, J shed 5 bases, and the junction held 5 bases outside the gene matches. CDR3 residues: CASTGGRDQPQHF. The CDR3, as DNA: TGTGCCAGTACAGGGGGCAGGGATCAGCCCCAGCATTTT.

The V and J genes are TRBV7-9 and TRBJ1-1; 8 nucleotides align to TRBD1. The CDR3 totals 14 residues. CDR1 SEHNR and CDR2 FQNEAQ come from the germline V gene (reference sequence). The trim removed 0 bases at V and 5 bases at J, leaving 2 bases unmatched. The CDR3 region has the DNA TGTGCCAGCAGCTTAGCTCAGGGGGCGACTGAAGCTTTCTTT. It yields the protein CASSLAQGATEAFF.

This clone showed up just a few times. The chain uses TRBV6-5 and TRBJ2-4; D is perhaps TRBD1 or TRBD2 (6 bases each). Germline CDR1 and CDR2: MNHEY and SVGAGI. The CDR3 loop spans 14 amino acids. Between the trimmed V and J ends, which lost 4 bases and 8 bases, there was a span of 15 bases. CDR3 sequence (DNA): TGTGCCAGCAGTTCGCAGGGGAGGTTGGACATTCAGTACTTC. It is translated as CASSSQGRLDIQYF.

The chain links TRBV29-1 to TRBJ2-5, with 9 bases aligning to TRBD2. The junction had 4 bases not matched to a gene; V was cut back by 6 bases and J by 5 bases. This CDR3 contains 12 residues. Germline lookup yields CDR1 SQVTM and CDR2 ANQGSEA. CDR3 amino acids: CSVTAGGETQYF. The CDR3 DNA reads as TGCAGCGTGACGGCGGGGGGGGAGACCCAGTACTTC. The full variable domain, completed using reference TRBV29-1 and TRBJ2-5, is SAVISQKPSRDICQRGTSLTIQCQVDSQVTMMFWYRQQPGQSLTLIATANQGSEATYESGFVIDKFPISRPNLTFSTLTVSNMSPEDSSIYLCSVTAGGETQYFGPGTRLLVL.

Only a few counts were recorded for this clone. The chain links TRBV9 to TRBJ2-5; D is ambiguous. V gave up 0 bases and J gave up 2 bases, with 8 bases separating them. CDR3 length: 14 amino acids. Germline V gives CDR1 SGDLS, CDR2 YYNGEE. CDR3 protein: CASSVDPRQETQYF. CDR3 DNA: TGTGCCAGCAGCGTAGATCCTCGACAAGAGACCCAGTACTTC.

The chain recombines TRBV13 with TRBJ1-4; tentatively, D is TRBD1 (5 bases). CDR3 size: 12 residues. V dropped 3 bases and J dropped 8 bases, with 7 bases sitting between them. Germline values: CDR1 PRHDT, CDR2 FYEKMQ (reference sequence). The CDR3 spells CASSFRGEKLFF. The CDR3 coding sequence is TGTGCCAGCAGCTTTCGGGGGGAAAAACTGTTTTTT. Variable domain in full (rest from reference TRBV13 and TRBJ1-4): AAGVIQSPRHLIKEKRETATLKCYPIPRHDTVYWYQQGPGQDPQFLISFYEKMQSDKGSIPDRFSAQQFSDYHSELNMSSLELGDSALYFCASSFRGEKLFFGSGTQLSVL.

The sample holds a few counts of this clone. The chain combines TRBV6-6 with TRBJ2-5, with D tentatively TRBD2 (5 bases). Germline CDR1 reads MNHNY; CDR2 reads SVGAGI (reference sequence). This CDR3 region has 13 residues. V was pared by 5 bases and J by 5 bases, with 12 bases between. The CDR3 DNA sequence: TGTGCCAGCAGTGTCGGAGGACGTGAGACCCAGTACTTC. This encodes CASSVGGRETQYF.

This clone was observed a few times. This CDR3 is CASSLTLTGEKLFF. CDR3 DNA sequence: TGTGCCAGCAGCTTAACCTTGACAGGTGAAAAACTGTTTTTT. V gene TRBV7-3 combines with J gene TRBJ1-4; the D gene is possibly TRBD1 (6 bases). The CDR3 consists of 14 residues. V lost 0 bases and J lost 7, with 9 bases in between. Germline V gives CDR1 SGHTA, CDR2 FQGTGA. Drawing the rest from reference TRBV7-3 and TRBJ1-4, the complete variable domain is GAGVSQTPSNKVTEKGKYVELRCDPISGHTALYWYRQSLGQGPEFLIYFQGTGAADDSGLPNDRFFAVRPEGSVSTLKIQRTERGDSAVYLCASSLTLTGEKLFFGSGTQLSVL.